A selection of T cell receptor beta chains follows, all from one sample in a study of response to subunit inactivated influenza vaccine. Each CDR3 protein is one row after TCRdb ran MiXCR on the RT-PCR reads. The data show about 700,000 distinct CDR3 sequences, with roughly 14% seen just once and 6% to 8% held by the top ten. The sample here was PBMCs from blood, taken less than 15 days before vaccination. The receptor set was obtained from a man aged 45-65 years who received an inactivated influenza vaccine. Both conserved end residues are part of each CDR3. A D gene is named only where the DNA matches it firmly. Size is stated for part of the rows, as once, few or many counts, or as a class when the clone is expanded.

D: NA
size: NA
V: TRBV3-1
J: TRBJ1-5
CDR3: CASSRGLDHQPQHF
DNA: TGTGCCAGCAGCCGGGGACTCGACCATCAGCCCCAGCATTTT

D: TRBD2
size: few
V: TRBV4-2
J: TRBJ2-3
CDR3: CASSQSASGSTDTQYF
DNA: TGTGCCAGCAGCCAATCGGCTAGCGGGTCCACAGATACGCAGTATTTT

D: TRBD2
size: NA
V: TRBV5-6
J: TRBJ2-3
CDR3: CAISPGLAGATDTQYF
DNA: TGTGCCATCAGCCCAGGGCTAGCGGGAGCAACAGATACGCAGTATTTT

D: NA
size: few
V: TRBV7-2
J: TRBJ1-2
CDR3: CASSARSGGGYGYTF
DNA: TGTGCCAGCAGCGCCCGGAGCGGGGGGGGCTATGGCTACACCTTC

D: NA
size: NA
V: TRBV29-1
J: TRBJ2-7
CDR3: CSSKGGRGEQYF
DNA: TGCAGCTCTAAAGGGGGGCGAGGCGAGCAGTACTTC

D: TRBD1
size: NA
V: TRBV28
J: TRBJ1-4
CDR3: CASSGPGQGREKLFF
DNA: TGTGCCAGCAGCGGTCCGGGACAGGGGCGGGAAAAACTGTTTTTT

D: NA
size: few
V: TRBV12-3/TRBV12-4
J: TRBJ1-6
CDR3: CASSLIYSPLHF
DNA: TGTGCCAGCAGTTTAATTTATTCACCCCTCCACTTT

D: NA
size: few
V: TRBV7-8
J: TRBJ2-6
CDR3: CASSTGPKNVLTF
DNA: TGTGCCAGCAGCACGGGCCCCAAGAACGTCCTGACTTTC

D: NA
size: few
V: TRBV20-1
J: TRBJ2-4
CDR3: CSARDEGLNTKNIQYF
DNA: TGCAGTGCTAGAGATGAGGGGTTAAATACCAAAAACATTCAGTACTTC

D: NA
size: few
V: TRBV5-8
J: TRBJ2-7
CDR3: CAISLRYSYEQYF
DNA: TGTGCCATCAGCCTCAGATACTCCTACGAGCAGTACTTC

D: NA
size: NA
V: TRBV29-1
J: TRBJ2-7
CDR3: CSVKIKAKSSYEQYF
DNA: TGCAGCGTTAAAATTAAGGCCAAGAGCTCCTACGAGCAGTACTTC

D: NA
size: NA
V: TRBV20-1
J: TRBJ1-4
CDR3: CSAKPKDAWKGEKLFF
DNA: TGCAGTGCTAAGCCTAAAGACGCGTGGAAGGGTGAAAAACTGTTTTTT

D: NA
size: NA
V: TRBV5-1
J: TRBJ2-5
CDR3: CASSLVDQETQYF
DNA: TGCGCCAGCAGCTTGGTGGACCAAGAGACCCAGTACTTC

D: TRBD2
size: few
V: TRBV27
J: TRBJ2-2
CDR3: CASSLYAGLAFNTGELFF
DNA: TGTGCCAGCAGTTTATATGCGGGACTAGCGTTTAACACCGGGGAGCTGTTTTTT

D: NA
size: NA
V: TRBV20-1
J: TRBJ2-3
CDR3: CSAFPLDDTQYF
DNA: TGCAGTGCTTTCCCACTAGACGATACGCAGTATTTT

D: NA
size: NA
V: TRBV23-1
J: TRBJ2-1
CDR3: CASSQISTTCSYNEQFF
DNA: TGCGCCAGCAGTCAAATTTCTACAACCTGCTCCTACAATGAGCAGTTCTTC

D: NA
size: NA
V: TRBV4-2
J: TRBJ1-6
CDR3: CASSQDGPRNSPLHF
DNA: TGTGCCAGCAGCCAAGATGGACCGCGGAATTCACCCCTCCACTTT

D: NA
size: NA
V: TRBV27
J: TRBJ1-2
CDR3: CASSLKWSSGYTF
DNA: TGTGCCAGCAGTTTAAAATGGTCTTCTGGCTACACCTTC

D: TRBD2
size: once
V: TRBV19
J: TRBJ2-1
CDR3: CASSMISGRMLQFF
DNA: TGTGCCAGTAGTATGATTAGCGGGAGAATGTTGCAGTTCTTC

D: TRBD1
size: NA
V: TRBV7-2
J: TRBJ2-7
CDR3: CASSRGQDRYEQYF
DNA: TGTGCCAGCAGCCGAGGACAGGATCGGTACGAGCAGTACTTC

D: NA
size: NA
V: TRBV5-4
J: TRBJ2-7
CDR3: CARSPGPLCPQYF
DNA: TGTGCCAGGAGCCCCGGTCCCCTCTGCCCGCAGTACTTC

D: NA
size: few
V: TRBV10-3
J: TRBJ1-2
CDR3: CAISTENYGYTF
DNA: TGTGCCATCAGCACAGAGAACTATGGCTACACCTTC

D: NA
size: NA
V: TRBV7-9
J: TRBJ1-6
CDR3: CASSLENNSPLHF
DNA: TGTGCCAGCAGCTTGGAGAATAATTCACCCCTCCACTTT

D: NA
size: NA
V: TRBV6-1
J: TRBJ1-1
CDR3: CASSPRGGSEAFF
DNA: TGTGCCAGCAGTCCTCGCGGAGGGTCTGAAGCTTTCTTT

D: TRBD2
size: NA
V: TRBV6-2/TRBV6-3
J: TRBJ2-1
CDR3: CASSYLTSGGLFSSYNEQFF
DNA: TGTGCCAGCAGTTACCTGACTAGCGGGGGGCTTTTTAGCTCCTACAATGAGCAGTTCTTC

D: TRBD1
size: few
V: TRBV7-2
J: TRBJ2-2
CDR3: CASSFPGGWNTGELFF
DNA: TGTGCCAGCAGCTTCCCAGGGGGCTGGAACACCGGGGAGCTGTTTTTT

D: NA
size: few
V: TRBV7-9
J: TRBJ2-7
CDR3: CASSLYTGTITYEQYF
DNA: TGTGCCAGCAGCTTATACACGGGGACAATTACCTACGAGCAGTACTTC

D: NA
size: many
V: TRBV12-3/TRBV12-4
J: TRBJ2-7
CDR3: CASSFSGFIEQYF
DNA: TGTGCCAGCAGTTTTTCAGGATTTATCGAGCAGTACTTC

D: NA
size: NA
V: TRBV29-1
J: TRBJ2-7
CDR3: CSVGVGGTLQGEQYF
DNA: TGCAGCGTTGGAGTGGGAGGGACACTTCAAGGCGAGCAGTACTTC

D: NA
size: few
V: TRBV20-1
J: TRBJ1-2
CDR3: CSASGQYYGYTF
DNA: TGCAGTGCTAGTGGACAGTACTATGGCTACACCTTC

D: NA
size: few
V: TRBV15
J: TRBJ2-5
CDR3: CATSRDGAIQETQYF
DNA: TGTGCCACCAGCAGAGATGGGGCCATACAAGAGACCCAGTACTTC

D: NA
size: few
V: TRBV20-1
J: TRBJ1-1
CDR3: CSAPRGRTEAFF
DNA: TGCAGTGCGCCCCGGGGGCGCACTGAAGCTTTCTTT

D: TRBD2
size: NA
V: TRBV20-1
J: TRBJ2-5
CDR3: CSARDLRGRAETQYF
DNA: TGCAGTGCTAGAGATCTGCGCGGGAGGGCAGAGACCCAGTACTTC

D: NA
size: few
V: TRBV6-5
J: TRBJ2-5
CDR3: CASSILSGTQYF
DNA: TGTGCCAGCAGTATACTAAGTGGGACCCAGTACTTC

D: TRBD2
size: NA
V: TRBV29-1
J: TRBJ2-7
CDR3: CSVMGSGRSSYEQYF
DNA: TGCAGCGTTATGGGTAGCGGGAGGAGCTCCTACGAGCAGTACTTC

D: TRBD2
size: few
V: TRBV14
J: TRBJ2-5
CDR3: CASSQPGLAGGHPFF
DNA: TGTGCCAGCAGCCAACCGGGACTAGCGGGAGGCCACCCATTCTTC

D: NA
size: many
V: TRBV3-1
J: TRBJ2-4
CDR3: CASSQGTKNIQYF
DNA: TGTGCCAGCAGCCAAGGGACTAAAAACATTCAGTACTTC

D: NA
size: few
V: TRBV19
J: TRBJ1-1
CDR3: CASTSGGRTEAFF
DNA: TGTGCCAGTACTAGCGGGGGAAGGACTGAAGCTTTCTTT

D: NA
size: few
V: TRBV5-6
J: TRBJ2-2
CDR3: CASSFITGELFF
DNA: TGTGCCAGCAGCTTCATTACCGGGGAGCTGTTTTTT

D: NA
size: few
V: TRBV14
J: TRBJ2-1
CDR3: CASSQDGGAWDEQFF
DNA: TGTGCCAGCAGCCAAGATGGGGGCGCTTGGGATGAGCAGTTCTTC

D: NA
size: once
V: TRBV6-1
J: TRBJ2-5
CDR3: CAGGTPGETQYF
DNA: TGTGCCGGCGGGACTCCAGGAGAGACCCAGTACTTC

D: NA
size: NA
V: TRBV20-1
J: TRBJ1-1
CDR3: CSAMQMNTEAFF
DNA: TGCAGTGCTATGCAGATGAACACTGAAGCTTTCTTT

D: TRBD2
size: few
V: TRBV7-9
J: TRBJ2-2
CDR3: CASSFGLAGDTGELFF
DNA: TGTGCCAGCAGCTTCGGACTAGCGGGGGACACCGGGGAGCTGTTTTTT

D: NA
size: many
V: TRBV5-1
J: TRBJ2-5
CDR3: CASSLGITEEETQYF
DNA: TGCGCCAGCAGCTTGGGAATTACAGAGGAAGAGACCCAGTACTTC

D: TRBD2
size: few
V: TRBV20-1
J: TRBJ2-7
CDR3: CSASSSGSIIYYEQYF
DNA: TGCAGTGCTAGTTCTAGCGGGAGTATTATCTACTACGAGCAGTACTTC

D: NA
size: NA
V: TRBV2
J: TRBJ2-3
CDR3: CASSALADTQYF
DNA: TGTGCCAGCAGTGCTCTGGCAGATACGCAGTATTTT

D: TRBD1
size: NA
V: TRBV27
J: TRBJ2-7
CDR3: CASSGVGTGVHEQYF
DNA: TGTGCCAGCAGTGGAGTCGGGACAGGGGTCCACGAGCAGTACTTC

D: NA
size: NA
V: TRBV5-1
J: TRBJ2-1
CDR3: CASSGLGLATYNEQFF
DNA: TGCGCCAGCAGCGGCCTCGGTCTAGCGACCTACAATGAGCAGTTCTTC

D: NA
size: NA
V: TRBV5-4
J: TRBJ1-5
CDR3: CASSLTDREILYSNQPQHF
DNA: TGTGCCAGCAGCTTAACCGACAGAGAGATCCTTTATAGCAATCAGCCCCAGCATTTT

D: TRBD2
size: NA
V: TRBV6-2/TRBV6-3
J: TRBJ2-7
CDR3: CASRKGLATYF
DNA: TGTGCCAGCCGAAAGGGACTAGCGACATACTTC

D: TRBD2
size: NA
V: TRBV20-1
J: TRBJ2-4
CDR3: CSARYTSAQNIQYF
DNA: TGCAGTGCCCGGTACACTAGCGCCCAAAACATTCAGTACTTC

D: NA
size: many
V: TRBV4-1
J: TRBJ1-5
CDR3: CASSPGQHSNQPQHF
DNA: TGCGCCAGCAGCCCAGGACAGCATAGCAATCAGCCCCAGCATTTT

D: TRBD1
size: few
V: TRBV20-1
J: TRBJ1-2
CDR3: CSARDRENYGYTF
DNA: TGCAGTGCTCGGGACAGGGAAAACTATGGCTACACCTTC

D: NA
size: few
V: TRBV6-1
J: TRBJ1-1
CDR3: CASRKSQANTEAFF
DNA: TGTGCCAGCAGGAAGAGTCAAGCGAACACTGAAGCTTTCTTT

D: TRBD2
size: NA
V: TRBV28
J: TRBJ2-5
CDR3: CASSWEAGVDQETQYF
DNA: TGTGCCAGCAGTTGGGAAGCGGGGGTGGACCAAGAGACCCAGTACTTC

D: TRBD1
size: NA
V: TRBV5-1
J: TRBJ1-1
CDR3: CASSTRDRLNTEAFF
DNA: TGCGCCAGCAGCACCCGGGACAGATTGAACACTGAAGCTTTCTTT

D: TRBD2
size: NA
V: TRBV5-1
J: TRBJ2-2
CDR3: CASSQSGRVNTGELFF
DNA: TGCGCCAGCAGCCAAAGCGGGAGGGTGAACACCGGGGAGCTGTTTTTT

D: TRBD1
size: few
V: TRBV13
J: TRBJ2-5
CDR3: CASSLSTTGAIQETQYF
DNA: TGTGCCAGCAGCTTGTCCACGACAGGGGCCATACAAGAGACCCAGTACTTC

D: TRBD2
size: few
V: TRBV24-1
J: TRBJ2-7
CDR3: CATSDTSGSIEQYF
DNA: TGTGCCACCAGTGATACTAGCGGGAGTATCGAGCAGTACTTC